This T cell receptor beta chain was captured by sequencing in a study of identical twins (dated by TCRdb to about 2016). Context from the whole study: The study deep-sequenced TCR alpha and beta repertoires from monozygotic twins, unrelated adults of various ages and cord blood to test whether fetal clonotypes persist. Replicate twin experiments were performed at different times using different library preparation protocols to rule out contamination. On the study overall, not on this receptor specifically: Recombination models systematically underestimated out-of-frame TCR alpha sharing in monozygotic twins but agreed with sharing between unrelated individuals. Excess twin sharing in beta out-of-frame sequences was weaker because fewer shared sequences lowered the signal-to-noise ratio. Compared with coincidental sharing between unrelated individuals, out-of-frame TCR alpha sequences shared between twins showed an excess of sequences with low generation probability. Invariant T cells such as MAIT and iNKT could partly confound zero-insertion analyses, though diverse VJ usage argued against this for most clonotypes. Because the same donors could not be followed over many years, conclusions were based on cross-sectional statistical analysis. Abundant cord blood beta clonotypes had fewer insertions, young adult naive repertoires showed a similar but weaker trend, and memory repertoires showed no such trend.

Reading from cysteine to phenylalanine, the CDR3 counts 15 amino acids. This entry keeps only the CDR3 DNA: 45 bases, framed from base 1. After removal of 4 bases from V and 5 bases from J, the junction retains 10 bases not matched to a gene. The germline V gene gives CDR1 as SGHRS and CDR2 as YFSETQ. Only healthy Caucasian donors were included. The twin cohort consisted of three pairs of female monozygotic twins, all aged 18 to 29 years. Positive isolation kits from Invitrogen were used to isolate CD4+ and CD8+ T cell populations. Receptor libraries were prepared by 5' RACE. The sequencer listed for this sample is Illumina HiSeq 2000. Template switching added a universal primer binding site, and the final cDNA carried a unique molecular identifier that allowed TCR cDNA molecules to be counted accurately. Specific primers in the conserved constant-segment region were used to synthesize first-strand cDNA for the TCR alpha and beta chains. To control for contamination, each cDNA library was double barcoded with a SMART-Mk sample barcode plus Illumina barcodes. Two successive PCR steps introduced TruSeq adapter sequences along with Illumina sample barcodes. TCR alpha and beta cDNA libraries were sequenced on the Illumina HiSeq platform with custom primers. The authors' pipeline ran thus. MiGEC was used to process raw reads and extract unique molecular identifiers, and MiXCR was used to find CDR3 positions. Recombination models were inferred per individual with the repgenHMM and IGoR tools using an EM algorithm. Shared clonotypes were analyzed with the tcR package in R, and sharing was normalized by the product of cloneset sizes. To study raw recombination free of thymic and clonal selection effects, out-of-frame nonproductive sequences were analyzed. Using fastp at Q25 and MiXCR, TCRdb reprocessed the public reads and kept productive beta chains. Rows merge per CDR3 protein into single entries with the most common DNA and genes. The authors' filters were not applied to this entry. This sample comprises hundreds of thousands of distinct CDR3 sequences, more than 20% of them detected only once. The ten largest clones add up to 0.4% to 0.6% of the sample.

Note on this clonotype: Its antigen is currently not known. Within one base of it there is no much larger clone, and no base qualities were kept.

The sample also formed part of further work on yellow fever vaccine responses in identical twins. The second study's authors report: The T cell response to vaccination in identical twins was reported by the authors to appear partly convergent and partly personalized. Focusing on identical twins, the study followed the T cell clones that responded to the vaccine, and did so with precision.

This receptor was obtained from a woman under 30 in good health. The sequence links TRBV5-1 to TRBJ2-7; 9 junctional bases match TRBD1. The sample taken for sequencing was CD4+ T cells sorted from blood. The CDR3 has the sequence CASSVGGTGSNEQYF. The nucleotides are TGCGCCAGCAGCGTGGGGGGGACAGGGTCTAACGAGCAGTACTTC.